This T cell receptor beta chain was obtained from a study of blood T cells in healthy people across ages (dated by TCRdb to about 2015). The study in broad terms: In model experiments, roughly one uniquely barcoded TCR beta cDNA molecule per two T cells was captured by template switching. Using deep sequencing normalized with unique cDNA molecular identifiers, the study measured how TCR beta repertoire diversity changes with age. Donors were grouped into four age groups: young (average 16 years), middle-aged (around 39), aged (about 60) and long-lived (approximately 75). To avoid experimental bias, donors of different ages were spread randomly across the sequencing lanes. Using the same blood draw, the study looked at two additional independent replicas of 1 million unique cDNA reads for two donors, one aged 18 to 30 and the other aged 80 or older. The research as a whole found: Compared with the aged group, the long-lived group had more naive CD4+ T cells, fewer expanded clones and increased TCR diversity, a pattern suggesting age selection. Bulk unsorted PBMC profiling prevented conclusive comparison of naive and antigen-experienced compartments. Observed TCR beta diversity correlated strongly with the percentage of naive T cells measured by flow cytometry. Total diversity estimates from one million sequenced T cells were considered lower bounds and underestimates. Donor CMV infection status was unknown, potentially confounding age-related changes in expanded clonotypes. Observed TCR beta diversity per million T cells fell roughly linearly with age, and a significant reduction was already apparent by age roughly 40.

A remark on this clonotype: Its cognate antigen has yet to be identified. Qualities for individual bases were not recorded, and no much larger clone is one base off.

The library was built by means of 5' RACE. TCRdb records Illumina HiSeq 2500 as the sequencer. A second PCR of roughly 6 to 11 cycles was performed with a sample-barcoded 5' primer and a J-beta primer mix. A unique molecular identifier was introduced onto each TCR beta cDNA molecule by a template-switch 5' adaptor carrying 12 random nucleotides. Each sample yielded at least 3 million CDR3-containing paired-end reads. First-strand cDNA was synthesized from all RNA with the Mint cDNA synthesis kit, primed by a TRBC-specific oligonucleotide. Following uracil-DNA glycosylase treatment, all cDNA underwent a first 18-cycle PCR with the universal primers M1SS and BC2_uni_R. In the original analysis: For normalization, 1 million high-quality reads were randomly selected from each sample, with every read carrying a distinct molecular identifier. Reads with shared molecular identifiers were discarded instead of being binned into consensus sequences. MiTCR, with a Q25 quality threshold and the strictest error-elimination algorithm, was used for CDR3 identification, clonotype clustering and error correction. Lower-bound total TCR beta diversity was estimated with a nonparametric unseen species model using Euler transformation. The public reads were reprocessed in TCRdb via fastp at Q25 and MiXCR, keeping in-frame beta chains. Each CDR3 protein appears once, grouped with its most common genes and DNA. These V and J calls rely on TCRdb rather than the paper's analysis. The sample table contains about 730,000 distinct CDR3 sequences; only one count was recorded for 40% to 45% of them. The ten largest clones take up less than 25% of the sample.

The donors were roughly 40 Caucasian individuals from Russia, aged roughly 6 to 100 years, who were systemically healthy. Approximately 10 milliliters of peripheral blood were collected from each donor into EDTA-treated Vacutainer tubes. Ficoll-Paque density-gradient centrifugation was used to isolate PBMCs, with at least 6.5 million per sample. Total RNA, at least 6 micrograms per sample, was extracted from PBMCs with Trizol reagent. Naive CD45RAhigh/CD27high T cell percentages were measured by flow cytometry on a PBMC aliquot from every donor. Source material: blood. The origin of this receptor is a woman aged 55 to 70 in good health.

The CDR3 amino acid sequence is: CASSLSSRNEQFF. Here is the DNA: TGTGCCAGCAGCTTAAGTTCGAGGAATGAGCAGTTCTTC. The chain is made from TRBV7-2 and TRBJ2-1; no D gene call is confident. The CDR3 contains 13 residues, cysteine and phenylalanine counted. Of the read, only the CDR3 DNA is kept; its 39 bases are in frame from base 1. Via the germline V gene, CDR1 is SGHTA and CDR2 FQGNSA. V and J are truncated by 2 bases and 7 bases respectively, leaving an intervening sequence of 9 bases.